Here is one TCR beta chain with its context. This clone's antigen is unknown. The record has no base qualities; no much larger clone is one base away. This sample is drawn from a study of T cell changes during pregnancy in multiple sclerosis (dated by TCRdb to between 2019 and 2020). Study-wide context: Changes in the T cell repertoire over the course of pregnancy were examined in this study in women with multiple sclerosis.

The library was obtained by the immunoSEQ multiplex PCR assay. In TCRdb, the immuneACCESS table is reduced to in-frame sequences with V and J assigned. These tables do not hold every clone; where another copy was compared, an unresolved V gene accounts for under half, and the others remain unexplained. The sample data list tens of thousands of clones, and 91% of these were observed just once. The biggest ten clones account for 0.73% of the sample. The germline V gene (reference sequence) sets CDR1 to SEHNR and CDR2 to FQNEAQ. The CDR3 runs 17 amino acids, cysteine and phenylalanine included. Kept here is only the CDR3 DNA, which spans 51 bases and is read in frame from base 1. Germline trimming: 5 bases from V, 4 bases from J; junction bases outside gene matches: 8.

The clonotype was recovered from a female donor with multiple sclerosis, enrolled in a pregnancy study. This sample comprised CD4+ T cells from peripheral blood mononuclear cells, obtained before pregnancy. The rearrangement joined TRBV7-9 to TRBJ2-2; 12 middle bases align to TRBD1. The DNA is TGTGCCAGCAGCCCGGGACAGGGGGCGCGTAGCACCGGGGAGCTGTTTTTT. Its protein reads: CASSPGQGARSTGELFF.